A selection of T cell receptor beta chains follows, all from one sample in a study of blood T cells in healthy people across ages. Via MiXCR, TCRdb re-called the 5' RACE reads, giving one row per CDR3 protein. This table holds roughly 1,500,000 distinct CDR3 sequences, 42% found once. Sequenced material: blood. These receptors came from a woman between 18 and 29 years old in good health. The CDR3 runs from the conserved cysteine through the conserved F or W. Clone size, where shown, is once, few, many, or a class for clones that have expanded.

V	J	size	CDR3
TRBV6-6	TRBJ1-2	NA	CASSYLAPGQGYGYTF
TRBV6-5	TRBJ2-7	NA	CASRYIQGYEQYF
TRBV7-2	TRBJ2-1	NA	CASSLLAGTQQFF
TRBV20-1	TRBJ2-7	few	CSARDSGNSYEQYF
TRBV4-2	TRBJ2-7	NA	CASSQVWSHEQYF
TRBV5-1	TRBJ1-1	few	CASRRETGEAFF
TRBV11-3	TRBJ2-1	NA	CASSSGLAGVSVNEQFF
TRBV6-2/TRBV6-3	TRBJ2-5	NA	CASRDPREAPQYF
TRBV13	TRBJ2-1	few	CASSHETGDNEQFF
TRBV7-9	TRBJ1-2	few	CASSLGPMGYGYTF
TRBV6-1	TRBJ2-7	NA	CAGSVARASSYEQYF